This entry lists 9 T cell receptor beta chains sequenced from one sample in a study of blood T cell repertoires in COVID-19. Assay used: immunoSEQ multiplex PCR; TCRdb lists only in-frame clones, some missing. Of about 62,000 clones listed, roughly 88% were seen once; the top ten hold approximately 1.2%. The sample taken for sequencing was peripheral blood. All receptors derive from a woman older than 75 with acute or convalescent COVID-19.

This sequence joins TRBV5-1 and TRBJ2-2, with 7 bases identical to TRBD2. Germline V gene sequence: CDR1 SGHRS, CDR2 YFSETQ. The CDR3 consists of 18 residues. V was pared by 3 bases and J by 3 bases, with 14 bases of the junction left unmatched. The DNA of the CDR3 is TGCGCCAGCAGCTCCGGCCCCTCAGGGAGGGGTGACACCGGGGAGCTGTTTTTT. This gives the protein CASSSGPSGRGDTGELFF.

This chain joins TRBV7-9 and TRBJ1-1; D gene unclear. Trimming removed 4 bases from V and 4 bases from J, with 16 bases in between. The CDR3 spans 15 residues. Per the germline V gene, CDR1 is SEHNR and CDR2 is FQNEAQ (reference sequence). The CDR3 DNA reads as TGTGCCAGCAGCTCCCTTTTGGGTGGGAGCACTGAAGCTTTCTTT. Its protein product is CASSSLLGGSTEAFF.

The V and J genes are TRBV27 and TRBJ2-7, with a weak D call TRBD2 (7 bases). This CDR3 has 14 amino acids. Germline-derived CDR1 and CDR2 are MNHEY and SMNVEV (reference sequence). V was trimmed by 5 bases and J by 2 bases, leaving 13 bases between them. CDR3 sequence: CASSPGGLPYEQYF. The CDR3 DNA reads TGTGCCAGCAGTCCCGGGGGGCTGCCCTACGAGCAGTACTTC.

The chain combines TRBV5-1 with TRBJ2-3; a possible D gene is TRBD2 (5 bases). V was pared by 0 bases and J by 2 bases, with 13 bases between. Germline V gene lookup returns CDR1 SGHRS and CDR2 YFSETQ. The CDR3 spans 16 residues. The CDR3 is CASSLVRGVDTDTQYF. The CDR3 DNA follows: TGCGCCAGCAGCTTGGTTCGGGGAGTTGACACAGATACGCAGTATTTT.

For the CDR3, the DNA is TGCGCCAGCAGCCCAACAGGGGGCGGCGAGCAGTACTTC. This gives the protein CASSPTGGGEQYF. This chain links TRBV5-1 with TRBJ2-7, with 9 positions matching TRBD1. CDR1 and CDR2 (germline): SGHRS, YFSETQ. The CDR3 extends over 13 amino acids. The J segment lost 6 bases and the V segment lost 4 bases, leaving 5 bases of the junction unmatched.

This clone came up once. The chain couples TRBV11-2 to TRBJ1-3; 8 positions match TRBD1. The CDR3 is 15 amino acids. Germline V gene data show CDR1 as SGHAT and CDR2 as FQNNGV. J gave up 2 bases and V 5 bases, and 5 bases lay outside the gene matches. CDR3 sequence reads: CASSPSTGAGNTIYF. The CDR3 DNA follows: TGTGCCAGCAGCCCTTCGACAGGGGCTGGAAACACCATATATTTT.

J is TRBJ2-5 and V is TRBV5-1; D may be TRBD2 (6 bases). Germline V gene sequence: CDR1 SGHRS, CDR2 YFSETQ. Trimming stripped 0 bases from V and 2 bases from J, with 11 bases between. The CDR3 is 15 residues long. The CDR3 spells CASSLAGTFQETQYF. DNA of the CDR3: TGCGCCAGCAGCTTGGCCGGGACTTTTCAAGAGACCCAGTACTTC.

The chain has TRBV7-9 and TRBJ1-1; D is possibly TRBD1 (5 bases). V dropped 8 bases and J dropped 2 bases, with 12 bases sitting between them. Per germline, CDR1 SEHNR and CDR2 FQNEAQ (reference sequence). The CDR3 is 13 amino acids. The CDR3 DNA follows: TGTGCCAGCTCCGAAGGGGCAAACACTGAAGCTTTCTTT. The encoded protein is CASSEGANTEAFF.

The V and J genes are TRBV28 and TRBJ1-5; 7 bases line up with TRBD1. Per germline, CDR1 MDHEN and CDR2 SYDVKM. V lost 4 bases to trimming and J lost 1 base; unmatched junction nucleotides: 10. The CDR3 consists of 17 residues. The CDR3 spells CASSSTIGGWSNQPQHF. The CDR3 DNA follows: TGTGCCAGCAGTTCGACGATAGGGGGCTGGAGCAATCAGCCCCAGCATTTT.